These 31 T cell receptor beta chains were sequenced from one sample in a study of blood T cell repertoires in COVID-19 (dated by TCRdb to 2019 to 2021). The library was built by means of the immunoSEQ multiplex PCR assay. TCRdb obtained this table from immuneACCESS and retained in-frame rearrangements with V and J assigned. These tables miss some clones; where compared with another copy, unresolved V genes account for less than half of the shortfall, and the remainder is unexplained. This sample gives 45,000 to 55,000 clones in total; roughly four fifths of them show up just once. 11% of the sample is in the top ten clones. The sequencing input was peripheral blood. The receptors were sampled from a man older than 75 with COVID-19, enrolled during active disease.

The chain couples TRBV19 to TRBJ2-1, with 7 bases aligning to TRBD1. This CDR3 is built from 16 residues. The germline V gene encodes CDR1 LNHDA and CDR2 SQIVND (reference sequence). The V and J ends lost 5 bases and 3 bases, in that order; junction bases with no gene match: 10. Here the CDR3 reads CASSRKWDSYYNEQFF. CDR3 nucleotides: TGTGCCAGTAGTCGCAAATGGGACAGCTACTACAATGAGCAGTTCTTC.

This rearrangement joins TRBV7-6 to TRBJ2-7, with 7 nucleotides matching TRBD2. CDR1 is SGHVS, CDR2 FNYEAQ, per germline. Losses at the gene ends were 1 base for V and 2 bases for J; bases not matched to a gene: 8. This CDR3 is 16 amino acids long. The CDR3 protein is CASSLGAGGSPYEQYF. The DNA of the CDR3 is TGTGCCAGCAGCTTAGGGGCCGGGGGGTCCCCCTACGAGCAGTACTTC. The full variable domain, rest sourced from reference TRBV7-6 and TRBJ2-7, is GAGVSQSPRYKVTKRGQDVALRCDPISGHVSLYWYRQALGQGPEFLTYFNYEAQQDKSGLPNDRFSAERPEGSISTLTIQRTEQRDSAMYRCASSLGAGGSPYEQYFGPGTRLTVT.

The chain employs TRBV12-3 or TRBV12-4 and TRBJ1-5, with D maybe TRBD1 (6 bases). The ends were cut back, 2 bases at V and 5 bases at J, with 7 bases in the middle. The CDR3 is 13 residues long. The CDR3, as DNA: TGTGCCAGCAGTTTAAAGGGGGATCAGCCCCAGCATTTT. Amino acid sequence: CASSLKGDQPQHF.

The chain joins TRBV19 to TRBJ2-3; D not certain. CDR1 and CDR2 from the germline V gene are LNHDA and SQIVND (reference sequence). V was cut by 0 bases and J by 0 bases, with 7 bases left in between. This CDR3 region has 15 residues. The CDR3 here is CASSIDQASTDTQYF. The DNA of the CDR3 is TGTGCCAGTAGTATAGATCAGGCCAGCACAGATACGCAGTATTTT.

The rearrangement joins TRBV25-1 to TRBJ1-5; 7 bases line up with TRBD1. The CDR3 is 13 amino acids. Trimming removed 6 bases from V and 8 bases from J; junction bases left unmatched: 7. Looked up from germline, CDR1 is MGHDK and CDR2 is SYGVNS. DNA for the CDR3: TGTGCCAGCAGGGAGGGGGCGGAGAAGCCCCAGCATTTT. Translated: CASREGAEKPQHF.

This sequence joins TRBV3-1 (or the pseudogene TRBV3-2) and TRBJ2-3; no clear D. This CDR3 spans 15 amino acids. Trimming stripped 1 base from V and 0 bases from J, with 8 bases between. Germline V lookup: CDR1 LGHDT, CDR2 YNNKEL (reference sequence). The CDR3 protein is CASSQGQASTDTQYF. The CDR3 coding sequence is TGTGCCAGCAGCCAAGGCCAGGCTAGCACAGATACGCAGTATTTT.

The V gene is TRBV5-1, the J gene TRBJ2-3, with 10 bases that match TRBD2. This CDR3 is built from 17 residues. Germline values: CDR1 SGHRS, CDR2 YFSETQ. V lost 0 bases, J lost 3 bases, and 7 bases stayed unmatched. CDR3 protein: CASSLGVAGGWTDTQYF. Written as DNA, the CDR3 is TGCGCCAGCAGCTTGGGGGTAGCGGGAGGTTGGACAGATACGCAGTATTTT.

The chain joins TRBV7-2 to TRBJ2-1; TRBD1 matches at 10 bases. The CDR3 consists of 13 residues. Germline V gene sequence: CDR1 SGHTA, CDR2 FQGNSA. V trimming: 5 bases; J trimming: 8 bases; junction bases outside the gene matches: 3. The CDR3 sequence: CASSLGQGYEQFF. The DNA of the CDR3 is TGTGCCAGCAGCCTGGGACAGGGGTATGAGCAGTTCTTC.

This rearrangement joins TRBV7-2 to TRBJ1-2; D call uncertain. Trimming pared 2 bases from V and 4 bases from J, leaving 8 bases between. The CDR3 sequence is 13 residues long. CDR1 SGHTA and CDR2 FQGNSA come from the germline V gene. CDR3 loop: CASSLNSLYGYTF. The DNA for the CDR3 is TGTGCCAGCAGCTTAAACAGTCTCTATGGCTACACCTTC.

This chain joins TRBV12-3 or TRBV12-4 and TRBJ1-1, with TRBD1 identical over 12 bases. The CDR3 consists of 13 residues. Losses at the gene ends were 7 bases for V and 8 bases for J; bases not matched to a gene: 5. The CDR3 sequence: CASTPGTGGEAFF. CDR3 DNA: TGTGCCAGCACCCCCGGGACAGGGGGCGAAGCTTTCTTT.

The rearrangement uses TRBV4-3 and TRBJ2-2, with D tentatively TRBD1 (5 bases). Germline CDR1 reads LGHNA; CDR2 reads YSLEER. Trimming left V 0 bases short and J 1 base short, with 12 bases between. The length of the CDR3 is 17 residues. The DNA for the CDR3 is TGCGCCAGCAGCCAAGATCAATTGGGGCTGAACACCGGGGAGCTGTTTTTT. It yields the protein CASSQDQLGLNTGELFF.

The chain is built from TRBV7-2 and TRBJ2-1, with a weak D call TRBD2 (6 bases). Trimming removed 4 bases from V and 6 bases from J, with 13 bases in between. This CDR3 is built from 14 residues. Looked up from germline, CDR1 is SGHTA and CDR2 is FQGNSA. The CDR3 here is CASSYSGGTNEQFF. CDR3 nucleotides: TGTGCCAGCAGCTACAGTGGAGGGACCAATGAGCAGTTCTTC.

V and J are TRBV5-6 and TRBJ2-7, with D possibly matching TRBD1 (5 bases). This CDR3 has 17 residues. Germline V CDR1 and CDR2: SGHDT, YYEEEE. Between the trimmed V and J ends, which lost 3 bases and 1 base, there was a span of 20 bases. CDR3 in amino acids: CASSSGRLTAPSYEQYF. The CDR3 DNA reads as TGTGCCAGCAGCTCAGGCAGGTTGACAGCCCCTTCCTACGAGCAGTACTTC.

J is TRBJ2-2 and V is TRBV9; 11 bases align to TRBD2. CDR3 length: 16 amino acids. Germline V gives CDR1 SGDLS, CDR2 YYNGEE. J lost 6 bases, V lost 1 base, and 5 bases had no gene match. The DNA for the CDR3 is TGTGCCAGCAGCGTACCGGGACTAGCGGAATCCGGGGAGCTGTTTTTT. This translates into CASSVPGLAESGELFF.

The CDR3 reads CATGGAGVQETQYF. DNA of the CDR3: TGTGCTACCGGGGGGGCAGGGGTCCAAGAGACCCAGTACTTC. This chain connects TRBV12-2 to TRBJ2-5; no check of the table's D call, TRBD2, against the DNA was made. TRBV12-2 is labeled a pseudogene. The CDR3 contains 14 residues.

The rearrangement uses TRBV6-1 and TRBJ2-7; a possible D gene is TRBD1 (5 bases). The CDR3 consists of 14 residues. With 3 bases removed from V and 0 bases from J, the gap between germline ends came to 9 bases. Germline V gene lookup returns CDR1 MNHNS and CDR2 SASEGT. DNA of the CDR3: TGTGCCAGCAGTGATAGGGGCAACTCCTACGAGCAGTACGTC. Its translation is CASSDRGNSYEQYV.

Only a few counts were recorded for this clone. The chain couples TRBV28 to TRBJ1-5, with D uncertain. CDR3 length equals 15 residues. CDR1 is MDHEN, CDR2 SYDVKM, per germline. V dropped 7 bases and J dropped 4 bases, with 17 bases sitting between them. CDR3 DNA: TGTGCCAGCATCACCCCCAGCGGACGAAATCAGCCCCAGCATTTT. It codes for CASITPSGRNQPQHF.

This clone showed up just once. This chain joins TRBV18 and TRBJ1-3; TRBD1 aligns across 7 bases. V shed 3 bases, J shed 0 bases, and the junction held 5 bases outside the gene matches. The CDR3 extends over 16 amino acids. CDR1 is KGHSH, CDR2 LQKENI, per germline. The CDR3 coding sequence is TGTGCCAGCTCACCCTCAGGGGGACTCTCTGGAAACACCATATATTTT. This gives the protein CASSPSGGLSGNTIYF.

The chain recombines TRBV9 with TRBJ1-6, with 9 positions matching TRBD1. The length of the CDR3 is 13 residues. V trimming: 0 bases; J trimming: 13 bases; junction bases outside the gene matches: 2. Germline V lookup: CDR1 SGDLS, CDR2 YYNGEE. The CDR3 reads CASSVGGQGPLHF. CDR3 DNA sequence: TGTGCCAGCAGCGTAGGGGGACAGGGTCCCCTCCACTTT.

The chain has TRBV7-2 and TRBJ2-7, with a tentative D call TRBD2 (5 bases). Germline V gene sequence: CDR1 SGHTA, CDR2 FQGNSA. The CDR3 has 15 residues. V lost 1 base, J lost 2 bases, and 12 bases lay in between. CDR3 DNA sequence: TGTGCCAGCAGCTTAGGGGTGACTATAACCTACGAGCAGTACGTC. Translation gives CASSLGVTITYEQYV.

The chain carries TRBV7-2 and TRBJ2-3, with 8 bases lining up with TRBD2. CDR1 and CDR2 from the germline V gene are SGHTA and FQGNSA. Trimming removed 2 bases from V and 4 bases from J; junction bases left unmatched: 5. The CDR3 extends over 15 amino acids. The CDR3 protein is CASSLRTGGADTQYF. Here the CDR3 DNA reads TGTGCCAGCAGCTTACGAACGGGAGGGGCAGATACGCAGTATTTT.

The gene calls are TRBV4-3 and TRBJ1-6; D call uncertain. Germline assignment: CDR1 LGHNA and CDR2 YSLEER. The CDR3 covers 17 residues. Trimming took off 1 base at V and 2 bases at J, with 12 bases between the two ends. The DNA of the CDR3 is TGCGCCAGCAGCCAAGTGGGGAGAGGAGCCTATAATTCACCCCTCCACTTT. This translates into CASSQVGRGAYNSPLHF.

The CDR3 DNA reads as TGTGCCAGCAGCCAAGTTACGGACAATGACATATATTTT. Its translation is CASSQVTDNDIYF. The chain couples TRBV3-1 (or the pseudogene TRBV3-2) to TRBJ1-3; D might be TRBD1 (5 bases). V lost 1 base, J lost 12 bases, and 13 bases lay in between. The CDR3 covers 13 residues. CDR1 and CDR2 (germline): LGHDT, YNNKEL (reference sequence).

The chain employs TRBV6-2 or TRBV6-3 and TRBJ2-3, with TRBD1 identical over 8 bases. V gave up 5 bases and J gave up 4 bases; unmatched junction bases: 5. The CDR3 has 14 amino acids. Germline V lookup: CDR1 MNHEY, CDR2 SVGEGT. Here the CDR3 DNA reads TGTGCCAGCAGTGTCAGGGGGCCGGCAGATACGCAGTATTTT. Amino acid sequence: CASSVRGPADTQYF.

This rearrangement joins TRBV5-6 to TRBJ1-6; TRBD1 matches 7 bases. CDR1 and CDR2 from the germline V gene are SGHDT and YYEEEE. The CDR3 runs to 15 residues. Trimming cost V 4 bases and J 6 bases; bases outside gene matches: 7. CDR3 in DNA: TGTGCCAGCAGCCGCCCGACAGGGTCTAATTCACCCCTCCACTTT. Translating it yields CASSRPTGSNSPLHF. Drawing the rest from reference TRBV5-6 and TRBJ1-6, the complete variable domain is DAGVTQSPTHLIKTRGQQVTLRCSPKSGHDTVSWYQQALGQGPQFIFQYYEEEERQRGNFPDRFSGHQFPNYSSELNVNALLLGDSALYLCASSRPTGSNSPLHFGNGTRLTVT.

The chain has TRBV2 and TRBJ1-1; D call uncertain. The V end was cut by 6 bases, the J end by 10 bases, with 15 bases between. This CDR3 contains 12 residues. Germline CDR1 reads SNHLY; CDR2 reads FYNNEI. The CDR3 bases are TGTGCCAGCAGGGGAGACCTAAATAGAGCTTTCTTT. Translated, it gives CASRGDLNRAFF.

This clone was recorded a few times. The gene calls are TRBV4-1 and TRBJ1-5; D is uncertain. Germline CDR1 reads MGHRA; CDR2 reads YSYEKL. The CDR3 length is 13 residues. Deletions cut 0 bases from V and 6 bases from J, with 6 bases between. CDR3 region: CASSQEAGQPQHF. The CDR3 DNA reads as TGCGCCAGCAGCCAAGAGGCGGGTCAGCCCCAGCATTTT.

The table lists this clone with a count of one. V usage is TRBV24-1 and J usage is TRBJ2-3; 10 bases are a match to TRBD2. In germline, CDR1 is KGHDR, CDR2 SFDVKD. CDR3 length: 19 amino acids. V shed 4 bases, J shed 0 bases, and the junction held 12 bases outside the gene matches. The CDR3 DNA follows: TGTGCCACCAGTGACAGGACAAGCCGAGCGGGGGGGAGCACAGATACGCAGTATTTT. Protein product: CATSDRTSRAGGSTDTQYF.

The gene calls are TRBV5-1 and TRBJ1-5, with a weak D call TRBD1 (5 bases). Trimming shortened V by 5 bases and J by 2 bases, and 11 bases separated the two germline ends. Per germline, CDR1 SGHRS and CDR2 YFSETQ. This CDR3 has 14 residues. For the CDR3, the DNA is TGCGCCAGCAGTCTCCAGGGCGGCAATCAGCCCCAGCATTTT. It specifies CASSLQGGNQPQHF. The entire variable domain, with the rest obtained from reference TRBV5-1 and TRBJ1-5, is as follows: KAGVTQTPRYLIKTRGQQVTLSCSPISGHRSVSWYQQTPGQGLQFLFEYFSETQRNKGNFPGRFSGRQFSNSRSEMNVSTLELGDSALYLCASSLQGGNQPQHFGDGTRLSIL.

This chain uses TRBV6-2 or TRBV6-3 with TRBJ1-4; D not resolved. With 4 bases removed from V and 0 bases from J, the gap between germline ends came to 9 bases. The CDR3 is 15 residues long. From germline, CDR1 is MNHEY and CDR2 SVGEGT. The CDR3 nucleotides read TGTGCCAGCAGTTCGCGACGGGCAACTAATGAAAAACTGTTTTTT. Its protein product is CASSSRRATNEKLFF.

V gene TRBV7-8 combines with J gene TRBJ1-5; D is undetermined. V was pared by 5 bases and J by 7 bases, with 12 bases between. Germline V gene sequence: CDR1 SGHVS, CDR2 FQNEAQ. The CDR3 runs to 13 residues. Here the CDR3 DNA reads TGTGCCAGCAGCGCGGCTATTGGGCAGCCCCAGCATTTT. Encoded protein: CASSAAIGQPQHF. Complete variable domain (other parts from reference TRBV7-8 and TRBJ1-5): GAGVSQSPRYKVAKRGQDVALRCDPISGHVSLFWYQQALGQGPEFLTYFQNEAQLDKSGLPSDRFFAERPEGSVSTLKIQRTQQEDSAVYLCASSAAIGQPQHFGDGTRLSIL.